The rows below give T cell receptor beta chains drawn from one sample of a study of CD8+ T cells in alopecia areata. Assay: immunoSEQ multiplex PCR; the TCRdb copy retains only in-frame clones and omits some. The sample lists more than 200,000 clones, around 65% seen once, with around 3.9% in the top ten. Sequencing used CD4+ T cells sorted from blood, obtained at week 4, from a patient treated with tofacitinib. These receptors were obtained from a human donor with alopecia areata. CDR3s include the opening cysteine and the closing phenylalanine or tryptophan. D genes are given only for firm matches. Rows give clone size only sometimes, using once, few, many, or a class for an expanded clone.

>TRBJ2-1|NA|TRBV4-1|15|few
CASSQVGSSYNEQFF
TGCGCCAGCAGCCAAGTTGGGTCGAGCTACAATGAGCAGTTCTTC
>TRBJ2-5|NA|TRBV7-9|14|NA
CASRTQDYQETQYF
TGTGCCAGCAGAACGCAGGATTACCAAGAGACCCAGTACTTC
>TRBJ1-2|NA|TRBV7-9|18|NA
CASSFATLWDASNYGYTF
TGTGCCAGCAGCTTCGCTACCTTGTGGGACGCCTCTAACTATGGCTACACCTTC
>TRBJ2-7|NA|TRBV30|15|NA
CAWSPRRRSSAEQYF
TGTGCCTGGAGTCCCCGAAGGCGGTCGTCAGCCGAGCAGTACTTC
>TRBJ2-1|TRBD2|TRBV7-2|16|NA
CASSSTGTSGYNEQFF
TGTGCCAGCAGCTCTACCGGGACTAGCGGCTACAATGAGCAGTTCTTC
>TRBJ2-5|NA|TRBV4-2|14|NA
CASSHGGAGETQYF
TGTGCCAGCAGCCATGGAGGGGCCGGGGAGACCCAGTACTTC
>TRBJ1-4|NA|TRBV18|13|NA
CASSLNRNEKLFF
TGTGCCAGCTCACTGAACAGGAATGAAAAACTGTTTTTT
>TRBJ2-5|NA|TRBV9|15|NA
CASSVGSAGQETQYF
TGTGCCAGCAGCGTAGGGTCTGCGGGCCAAGAGACCCAGTACTTC
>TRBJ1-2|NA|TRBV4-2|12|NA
CASSQDPYGYTF
TGTGCCAGCAGCCAAGATCCCTATGGCTACACCTTC
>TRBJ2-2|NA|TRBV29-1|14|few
CSVAQSVAAGELFF
TGCAGCGTCGCCCAGTCGGTGGCAGCCGGGGAGCTGTTTTTT
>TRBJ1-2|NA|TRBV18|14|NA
CASSPSTGGDGYTF
TGTGCCAGCTCACCGAGTACCGGAGGGGATGGCTACACCTTC
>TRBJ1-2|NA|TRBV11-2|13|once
CASSLEANYGYTF
TGTGCCAGCAGCTTAGAAGCCAACTATGGCTACACCTTC
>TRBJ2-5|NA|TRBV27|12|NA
CASSFSGETQYF
TGTGCCAGCAGTTTCTCTGGGGAGACCCAGTACTTC
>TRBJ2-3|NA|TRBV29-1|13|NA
CSANREFTDTQYF
TGCAGCGCCAACAGGGAGTTCACAGATACGCAGTATTTT
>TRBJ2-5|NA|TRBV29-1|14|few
CSVEHGTHQETQYF
TGCAGCGTTGAACACGGGACTCACCAAGAGACCCAGTACTTC
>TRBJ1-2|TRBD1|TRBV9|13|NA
CASSRDRDYGYTF
TGTGCCAGCAGCCGAGACAGGGACTATGGCTACACCTTC
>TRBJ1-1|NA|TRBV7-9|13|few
CASSPQGYTEAFF
TGTGCCAGCAGCCCGCAGGGGTACACTGAAGCTTTCTTT
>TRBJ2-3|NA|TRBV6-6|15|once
CASRPDGARTDTQYF
TGTGCCAGCAGACCGGACGGGGCCCGCACAGATACGCAGTATTTT
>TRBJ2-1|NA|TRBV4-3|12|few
CASSLEHNEQFF
TGCGCCAGCAGCCTGGAGCACAATGAGCAGTTCTTC
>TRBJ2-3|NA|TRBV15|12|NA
CATSRVRYPQYF
TGTGCCACCAGCAGAGTCCGATACCCGCAGTATTTT
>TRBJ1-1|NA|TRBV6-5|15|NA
CASSYSFQPVTEAFF
TGTGCCAGCAGTTACTCGTTCCAGCCGGTAACAGAAGCTTTCTTT
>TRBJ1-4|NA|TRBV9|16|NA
CASSVALGETNEKLFF
TGTGCCAGCAGCGTAGCACTGGGGGAGACGAATGAAAAACTGTTTTTT